This T cell receptor (beta chain) was obtained from a study of T cell clones after liver transplantation. Turning to the study itself: Post-transplant blood was tracked for graft-donor-reactive T cell clones identified in a pre-transplant mixed lymphocyte reaction. Graft-donor-reactive sequences were compared with third-party-reactive TCRbeta sequences from pre-transplant mixed lymphocyte reactions. HCV positivity affected three of eight recipients; the rest lacked autoimmune or viral indications. At least one year of complete immunosuppression withdrawal without enzymes over twice normal defined tolerance.

A few counts support this clone. Here immunoSEQ multiplex PCR was the method, and the copy in TCRdb shows in-frame clones only, minus some. The table lists 50,000 or so clones, over 65% of them singletons, with around 9.5% in the top ten. This CDR3 contains 13 residues. V shed 4 bases and J 7 bases; nucleotides not matched to a gene: 6. Germline V gene lookup returns CDR1 SQVTM and CDR2 ANQGSEA. The chain uses TRBV29-1 and TRBJ2-7; 11 bases match TRBD1. The material sequenced was CD4+ T cells from blood, taken around 4.5 years after liver transplant. The TCR originated in a human patient who received a liver transplant. Some T cells may be transferred from the graft donor. The CDR3 sequence is CSVAGQGAQEQYF. As DNA, the CDR3 is TGCAGCGTTGCTGGACAGGGGGCTCAAGAGCAGTACTTC.